A selection of T cell receptor beta chains follows, all from one sample in a study of TIL therapy for anti-PD-1-resistant metastatic lung cancer. Data came from immunoSEQ multiplex PCR; TCRdb stores just in-frame clones and leaves some out. The sample shows about 15,000 clones, 86% of them seen only once. Material: blood, obtained at baseline. The origin of the receptors is a person between 25 and 79 years old with non-small cell lung cancer. Both conserved end residues are part of each CDR3. D genes are given only for firm matches. Part of the rows lack a size; the others show once, few, many or a class for expanded clones.

clone_size: few
j_call: TRBJ1-2
v_call: TRBV19
d_call: -
cdr3_aa: CASSTSGTLLARDGYTF
cdr3_nt: TGTGCCAGTAGTACCTCAGGGACACTACTCGCACGAGATGGCTACACCTTC

clone_size: -
j_call: TRBJ2-7
v_call: TRBV2
d_call: -
cdr3_aa: CASSAPIGYEQYF
cdr3_nt: TGTGCCAGCAGTGCCCCGATCGGCTACGAGCAGTACTTC

clone_size: -
j_call: TRBJ2-3
v_call: TRBV4-3
d_call: TRBD1
cdr3_aa: CASSSIDRANTQYF
cdr3_nt: TGCGCCAGCAGCTCGATCGACAGGGCCAATACGCAGTATTTT

clone_size: once
j_call: TRBJ2-1
v_call: TRBV5-1
d_call: -
cdr3_aa: CASSDYRYNEQFF
cdr3_nt: TGCGCCAGCAGCGATTACAGGTACAATGAGCAGTTCTTC

clone_size: -
j_call: TRBJ2-1
v_call: TRBV7-2
d_call: -
cdr3_aa: CASSSGDEQFF
cdr3_nt: TGTGCCAGCAGCTCAGGGGATGAGCAGTTCTTC

clone_size: -
j_call: TRBJ2-3
v_call: TRBV7-2
d_call: -
cdr3_aa: CASSFIAADTQYF
cdr3_nt: TGTGCCAGCAGCTTCATAGCGGCAGATACGCAGTATTTT

clone_size: -
j_call: TRBJ1-1
v_call: TRBV19
d_call: -
cdr3_aa: CASRSQGPNTEAFF
cdr3_nt: TGTGCCAGTAGATCCCAGGGGCCGAACACTGAAGCTTTCTTT

clone_size: -
j_call: TRBJ1-1
v_call: TRBV5-1
d_call: TRBD1
cdr3_aa: CASSPQTGGNTEAFF
cdr3_nt: TGCGCCAGCAGCCCCCAGACAGGGGGAAACACTGAAGCTTTCTTT

clone_size: -
j_call: TRBJ2-5
v_call: TRBV5-1
d_call: -
cdr3_aa: CASSFGARGRETQYF
cdr3_nt: TGCGCCAGCAGCTTTGGGGCTAGGGGAAGGGAGACCCAGTACTTC

clone_size: -
j_call: TRBJ2-2
v_call: TRBV5-4
d_call: -
cdr3_aa: CASSPGYSSNTGELFF
cdr3_nt: TGTGCCAGCAGCCCCGGTTATTCGTCGAACACCGGGGAGCTGTTTTTT

clone_size: -
j_call: TRBJ2-3
v_call: TRBV21-1
d_call: -
cdr3_aa: CATLTSGSTDTQYF
cdr3_nt: TGTGCCACCTTGACTAGCGGGAGCACAGATACGCAGTATTTT

clone_size: -
j_call: TRBJ2-1
v_call: TRBV29-1
d_call: -
cdr3_aa: CSVEDSSGLPYNEQFF
cdr3_nt: TGCAGCGTTGAAGATTCCTCGGGACTGCCGTACAATGAGCAGTTCTTC

clone_size: -
j_call: TRBJ2-4
v_call: TRBV7-2
d_call: -
cdr3_aa: CASSLERKNIQYF
cdr3_nt: TGTGCCAGCAGCTTAGAGAGGAAAAACATTCAGTACTTC

clone_size: -
j_call: TRBJ2-1
v_call: TRBV19
d_call: TRBD2
cdr3_aa: CASTSTSGRGSSYNEQFF
cdr3_nt: TGTGCCAGTACATCGACTAGCGGGAGAGGGAGCTCCTACAATGAGCAGTTCTTC

clone_size: -
j_call: TRBJ2-7
v_call: TRBV18
d_call: TRBD1
cdr3_aa: CASSPPIGTGDYKQYF
cdr3_nt: TGTGCCAGCTCACCACCCATTGGGACAGGGGACTACAAGCAGTATTTC

clone_size: -
j_call: TRBJ1-2
v_call: TRBV7-9
d_call: TRBD1
cdr3_aa: CASSQDRGTIGYTF
cdr3_nt: TGTGCCAGCAGCCAAGACAGGGGAACTATTGGCTACACCTTC

clone_size: -
j_call: TRBJ1-1
v_call: TRBV6-1
d_call: TRBD1
cdr3_aa: CASRRGLGTEAFF
cdr3_nt: TGTGCCAGCAGAAGGGGGCTCGGCACTGAAGCTTTCTTT

clone_size: -
j_call: TRBJ2-2
v_call: TRBV5-4
d_call: TRBD1
cdr3_aa: CASSPDRSLTGELFF
cdr3_nt: TGTGCCAGCAGCCCGGACAGGTCTCTAACCGGGGAGCTGTTTTTT

clone_size: -
j_call: TRBJ1-1
v_call: TRBV19
d_call: -
cdr3_aa: CASSPSTENTEAFF
cdr3_nt: TGTGCCAGTAGTCCCTCGACGGAGAACACTGAAGCTTTCTTT

clone_size: -
j_call: TRBJ2-2
v_call: TRBV19
d_call: -
cdr3_aa: CASRIQGGSTGELFF
cdr3_nt: TGTGCCAGTAGGATACAGGGAGGGAGTACCGGGGAGCTGTTTTTT

clone_size: -
j_call: TRBJ1-6
v_call: TRBV18
d_call: -
cdr3_aa: CASSPSKLSPLHF
cdr3_nt: TGTGCCAGCTCACCATCCAAGCTGTCACCCCTCCACTTT

clone_size: -
j_call: TRBJ2-7
v_call: TRBV5-5
d_call: TRBD1
cdr3_aa: CASSLWTGSEQYF
cdr3_nt: TGTGCCAGCAGCCTCTGGACAGGCTCCGAGCAGTACTTC

clone_size: -
j_call: TRBJ2-1
v_call: TRBV18
d_call: TRBD2
cdr3_aa: CASSPSGGAANEQFF
cdr3_nt: TGTGCCAGCTCACCTAGCGGGGGGGCTGCTAATGAGCAGTTCTTC

clone_size: -
j_call: TRBJ2-4
v_call: TRBV5-6
d_call: -
cdr3_aa: CASSLTVRNIQYF
cdr3_nt: TGTGCCAGCAGCTTGACAGTTCGAAACATTCAGTACTTC

clone_size: -
j_call: TRBJ2-3
v_call: TRBV15
d_call: TRBD2
cdr3_aa: CATSISLAYTDTQYF
cdr3_nt: TGTGCCACCAGCATTTCACTAGCGTACACAGATACGCAGTATTTT

clone_size: -
j_call: TRBJ2-1
v_call: TRBV6-5
d_call: TRBD1
cdr3_aa: CASRVDRGPYNEQFF
cdr3_nt: TGTGCCAGCAGAGTGGACAGGGGGCCCTACAATGAGCAGTTCTTC

clone_size: -
j_call: TRBJ2-7
v_call: TRBV5-1
d_call: TRBD2
cdr3_aa: CASSFLGGAYEQYF
cdr3_nt: TGCGCCAGCAGCTTCTTGGGGGGGGCCTACGAGCAGTACTTC

clone_size: -
j_call: TRBJ1-2
v_call: TRBV7-9
d_call: -
cdr3_aa: CASSLVGYTF
cdr3_nt: TGTGCCAGCAGCTTAGTCGGCTACACCTTC

clone_size: few
j_call: TRBJ2-7
v_call: TRBV5-1
d_call: TRBD1
cdr3_aa: CASSRLGTGDLSEQYF
cdr3_nt: TGCGCCAGCAGCCGCCTAGGGACAGGGGATCTATCCGAGCAGTACTTC

clone_size: -
j_call: TRBJ1-5
v_call: TRBV28
d_call: TRBD1
cdr3_aa: CASSLGTGGNQPQHF
cdr3_nt: TGTGCCAGCAGTTTAGGGACAGGAGGCAATCAGCCCCAGCATTTT

clone_size: -
j_call: TRBJ2-3
v_call: TRBV6-5
d_call: TRBD2
cdr3_aa: CASSWGLGRITDTQYF
cdr3_nt: TGTGCCAGCAGTTGGGGACTAGGAAGAATTACAGATACGCAGTATTTT

clone_size: few
j_call: TRBJ2-1
v_call: TRBV14
d_call: -
cdr3_aa: CASSQATGKAEQFF
cdr3_nt: TGTGCCAGCAGCCAAGCTACCGGGAAGGCTGAGCAGTTCTTC

clone_size: once
j_call: TRBJ1-1
v_call: TRBV28
d_call: -
cdr3_aa: CASTARGGAFF
cdr3_nt: TGTGCCAGCACCGCGAGAGGTGGAGCTTTCTTT

clone_size: -
j_call: TRBJ1-1
v_call: TRBV28
d_call: -
cdr3_aa: CASSLVPENTEAFF
cdr3_nt: TGTGCCAGCAGTTTGGTCCCAGAGAACACTGAGGCTTTCTTT

clone_size: -
j_call: TRBJ2-1
v_call: TRBV7-8
d_call: -
cdr3_aa: CASSSDGGGQFF
cdr3_nt: TGTGCCAGCAGCTCAGACGGTGGGGGGCAGTTCTTC

clone_size: -
j_call: TRBJ2-1
v_call: TRBV11-2
d_call: TRBD2
cdr3_aa: CASSELRASGYNEQFF
cdr3_nt: TGTGCCAGCAGCGAACTAAGAGCTAGCGGCTACAATGAGCAGTTCTTC

clone_size: -
j_call: TRBJ2-1
v_call: TRBV29-1
d_call: TRBD2
cdr3_aa: CSVDQGLAGGRQFF
cdr3_nt: TGCAGCGTTGATCAGGGACTAGCGGGAGGGCGACAGTTCTTC

clone_size: -
j_call: TRBJ1-2
v_call: TRBV7-2
d_call: -
cdr3_aa: CASSSQLNYGYTF
cdr3_nt: TGTGCCAGCAGCTCACAGCTTAACTATGGCTACACCTTC

clone_size: few
j_call: TRBJ1-1
v_call: TRBV11-3
d_call: -
cdr3_aa: CASSLGHSLEAFF
cdr3_nt: TGTGCCAGCAGTCTTGGACACTCCCTAGAAGCTTTCTTT

clone_size: -
j_call: TRBJ1-2
v_call: TRBV6-4
d_call: -
cdr3_aa: CAGSDRVRYGYTF
cdr3_nt: TGTGCCGGCAGTGACCGGGTCCGCTATGGCTACACCTTC

clone_size: -
j_call: TRBJ2-2
v_call: TRBV5-4
d_call: -
cdr3_aa: CASSLWSAGELFF
cdr3_nt: TGTGCCAGCAGCTTGTGGTCGGCCGGGGAGCTGTTTTTT

clone_size: once
j_call: TRBJ2-5
v_call: TRBV9
d_call: TRBD2
cdr3_aa: CASSVTSGGAGRETQYF
cdr3_nt: TGTGCCAGCAGCGTCACTAGCGGGGGGGCCGGTAGGGAGACCCAGTACTTC

clone_size: -
j_call: TRBJ2-7
v_call: TRBV9
d_call: TRBD1
cdr3_aa: CASSAHRDRVTYEQYF
cdr3_nt: TGTGCCAGCAGCGCACACCGGGACAGGGTTACTTACGAGCAGTACTTC

clone_size: -
j_call: TRBJ1-1
v_call: TRBV7-3
d_call: -
cdr3_aa: CASSFDRRTEAFF
cdr3_nt: TGTGCCAGCAGCTTCGATCGGCGGACTGAAGCTTTCTTT

clone_size: few
j_call: TRBJ1-1
v_call: TRBV2
d_call: -
cdr3_aa: CWERNRNTEAFF
cdr3_nt: TGCTGGGAGAGGAATCGGAACACTGAAGCTTTCTTT

clone_size: -
j_call: TRBJ1-1
v_call: TRBV7-2
d_call: -
cdr3_aa: CASSLVTGMNTEAFF
cdr3_nt: TGTGCCAGCAGCTTAGTCACGGGCATGAACACTGAAGCTTTCTTT

clone_size: -
j_call: TRBJ2-5
v_call: TRBV7-7
d_call: TRBD1
cdr3_aa: CASSITGGQETQYF
cdr3_nt: TGTGCCAGCAGCATTACAGGGGGCCAAGAGACCCAGTACTTC

clone_size: -
j_call: TRBJ2-4
v_call: TRBV7-2
d_call: -
cdr3_aa: CASNQDYPPHKNIQYF
cdr3_nt: TGTGCCAGCAACCAGGACTATCCCCCCCACAAAAACATTCAGTACTTC

clone_size: -
j_call: TRBJ1-1
v_call: TRBV7-2
d_call: TRBD1
cdr3_aa: CASSFTGTGGTEAFF
cdr3_nt: TGTGCCAGCAGCTTTACCGGGACAGGGGGCACTGAAGCTTTCTTT

clone_size: -
j_call: TRBJ1-3
v_call: TRBV19
d_call: -
cdr3_aa: CASSMSDTIYF
cdr3_nt: TGTGCCAGTAGTATGTCGGACACCATATATTTT

clone_size: -
j_call: TRBJ2-3
v_call: TRBV6-4
d_call: -
cdr3_aa: CASSDGAAHTDTQYF
cdr3_nt: TGTGCCAGCAGTGACGGGGCGGCACACACAGATACGCAGTATTTT

clone_size: -
j_call: TRBJ2-7
v_call: TRBV4-2
d_call: TRBD2
cdr3_aa: CASSQAASGNYEQYF
cdr3_nt: TGTGCCAGCAGCCAAGCGGCTAGCGGGAACTACGAGCAGTACTTC

clone_size: -
j_call: TRBJ2-7
v_call: TRBV11-2
d_call: TRBD1
cdr3_aa: CASRDYRGGEQYF
cdr3_nt: TGTGCCAGCAGGGATTACAGGGGTGGCGAGCAGTACTTC

clone_size: -
j_call: TRBJ1-2
v_call: TRBV7-2
d_call: TRBD1
cdr3_aa: CASSLGGQGSNYGYTF
cdr3_nt: TGTGCCAGCAGCTTGGGGGGACAGGGATCTAACTATGGCTACACCTTC

clone_size: few
j_call: TRBJ1-6
v_call: TRBV7-9
d_call: -
cdr3_aa: CASSRGGSGSKPPPLHF
cdr3_nt: TGTGCCAGCAGCAGAGGGGGTTCGGGCTCCAAGCCTCCACCCCTCCACTTT

clone_size: -
j_call: TRBJ1-2
v_call: TRBV2
d_call: -
cdr3_aa: CASSDNRPPHYGYTF
cdr3_nt: TGTGCCAGCAGTGATAATAGGCCTCCCCACTATGGCTACACCTTC

clone_size: -
j_call: TRBJ1-4
v_call: TRBV7-2
d_call: TRBD1
cdr3_aa: CASSLVATGRGEKLFF
cdr3_nt: TGTGCCAGCAGCTTAGTCGCGACAGGGAGAGGAGAAAAACTGTTTTTT

clone_size: -
j_call: TRBJ1-1
v_call: TRBV5-4
d_call: TRBD1
cdr3_aa: CASSPRGGSFNTEAFF
cdr3_nt: TGTGCCAGCAGCCCCAGGGGGGGAAGCTTTAACACTGAAGCTTTCTTT

clone_size: -
j_call: TRBJ1-3
v_call: TRBV7-8
d_call: TRBD1
cdr3_aa: CASSAWRQGSSGNTIYF
cdr3_nt: TGTGCCAGCAGCGCATGGAGACAGGGATCCTCTGGAAACACCATATATTTT